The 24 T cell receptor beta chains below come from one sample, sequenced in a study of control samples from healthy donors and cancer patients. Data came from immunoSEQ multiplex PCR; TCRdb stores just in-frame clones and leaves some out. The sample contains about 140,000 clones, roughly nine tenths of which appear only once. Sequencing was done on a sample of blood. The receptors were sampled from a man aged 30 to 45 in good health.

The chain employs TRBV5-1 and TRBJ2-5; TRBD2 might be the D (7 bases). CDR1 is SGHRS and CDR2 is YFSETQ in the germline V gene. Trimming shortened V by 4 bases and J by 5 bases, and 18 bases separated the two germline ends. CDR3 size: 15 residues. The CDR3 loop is CASSPQAGAGETQYF. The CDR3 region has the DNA TGCGCCAGCAGCCCACAGGCGGGGGCAGGGGAGACCCAGTACTTC.

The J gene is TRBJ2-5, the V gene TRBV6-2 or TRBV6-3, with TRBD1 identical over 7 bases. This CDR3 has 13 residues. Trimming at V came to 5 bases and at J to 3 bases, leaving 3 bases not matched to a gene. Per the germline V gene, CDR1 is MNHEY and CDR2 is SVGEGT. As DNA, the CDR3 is TGTGCCAGCAGTGGAACAGGGGAAGAGACCCAGTACTTC. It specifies CASSGTGEETQYF.

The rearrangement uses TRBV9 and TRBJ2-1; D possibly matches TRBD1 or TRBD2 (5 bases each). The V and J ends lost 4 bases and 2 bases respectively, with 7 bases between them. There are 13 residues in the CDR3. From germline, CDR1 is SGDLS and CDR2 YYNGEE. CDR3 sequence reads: CASSRDAYNEQFF. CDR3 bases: TGTGCCAGCAGCAGGGACGCCTACAATGAGCAGTTCTTC.

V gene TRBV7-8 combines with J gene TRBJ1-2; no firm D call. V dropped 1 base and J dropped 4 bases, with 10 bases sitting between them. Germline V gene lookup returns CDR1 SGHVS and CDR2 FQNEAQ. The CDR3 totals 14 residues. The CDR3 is CASSLGWESYGYTF. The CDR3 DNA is TGTGCCAGCAGCTTAGGGTGGGAATCCTATGGCTACACCTTC.

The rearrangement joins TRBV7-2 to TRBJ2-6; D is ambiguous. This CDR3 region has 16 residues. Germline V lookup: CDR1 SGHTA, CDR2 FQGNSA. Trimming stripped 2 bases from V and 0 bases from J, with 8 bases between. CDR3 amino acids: CASSLQVTSGANVLTF. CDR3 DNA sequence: TGTGCCAGCAGCTTACAAGTGACCTCTGGGGCCAACGTCCTGACTTTC.

The CDR3 loop reads CASSSRGNTDTQYF. In DNA, the CDR3 is TGTGCCAGCAGCTCCCGGGGCAACACAGATACGCAGTATTTT. The chain couples TRBV11-3 to TRBJ2-3; D tentatively reads TRBD1 or TRBD2 (5 bases each). The CDR3 is 14 amino acids. CDR1 and CDR2 from the germline V gene are SGHNT and YENEEA. V was clipped by 4 bases and J by 2 bases, with 10 bases between them.

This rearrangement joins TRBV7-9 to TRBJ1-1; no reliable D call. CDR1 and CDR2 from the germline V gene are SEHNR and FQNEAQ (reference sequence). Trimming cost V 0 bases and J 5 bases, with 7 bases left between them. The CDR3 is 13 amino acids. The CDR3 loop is CASSLATMTEAFF. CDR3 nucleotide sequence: TGTGCCAGCAGCTTAGCAACGATGACTGAAGCTTTCTTT.

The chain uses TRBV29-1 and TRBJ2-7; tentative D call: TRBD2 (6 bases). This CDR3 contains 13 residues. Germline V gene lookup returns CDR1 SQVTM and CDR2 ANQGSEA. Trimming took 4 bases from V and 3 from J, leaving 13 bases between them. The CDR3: CSVVLQGLYEQYF. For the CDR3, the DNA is TGCAGCGTTGTACTCCAGGGACTCTACGAGCAGTACTTC.

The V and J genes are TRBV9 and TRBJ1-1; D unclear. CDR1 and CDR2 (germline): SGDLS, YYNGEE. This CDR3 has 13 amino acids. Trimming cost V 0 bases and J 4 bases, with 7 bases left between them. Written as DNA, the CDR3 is TGTGCCAGCAGCGTAGCTCGGGGCACTGAAGCTTTCTTT. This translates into CASSVARGTEAFF.

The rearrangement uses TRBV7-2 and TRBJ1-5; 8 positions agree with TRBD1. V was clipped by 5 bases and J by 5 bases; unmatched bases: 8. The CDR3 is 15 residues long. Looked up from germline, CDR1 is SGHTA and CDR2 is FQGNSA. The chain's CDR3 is CASSNGQGQYQPQHF. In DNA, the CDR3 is TGTGCCAGCAGCAATGGACAGGGTCAGTATCAGCCCCAGCATTTT.

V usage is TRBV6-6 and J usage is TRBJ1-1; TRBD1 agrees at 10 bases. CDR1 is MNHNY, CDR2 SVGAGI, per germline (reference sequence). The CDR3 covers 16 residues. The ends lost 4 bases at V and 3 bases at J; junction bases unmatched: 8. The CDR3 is CASSFWTGGEDTEAFF. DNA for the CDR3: TGTGCCAGCAGTTTTTGGACAGGGGGGGAGGACACTGAAGCTTTCTTT.

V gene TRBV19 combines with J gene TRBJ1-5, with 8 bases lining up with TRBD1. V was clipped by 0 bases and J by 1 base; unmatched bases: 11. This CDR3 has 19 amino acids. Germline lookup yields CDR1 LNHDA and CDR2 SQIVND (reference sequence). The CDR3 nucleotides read TGTGCCAGTAGTATAGATCTGCGCCAGGGGGCGTTCAGCAATCAGCCCCAGCATTTT. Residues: CASSIDLRQGAFSNQPQHF. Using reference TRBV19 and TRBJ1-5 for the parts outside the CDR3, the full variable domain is DGGITQSPKYLFRKEGQNVTLSCEQNLNHDAMYWYRQDPGQGLRLIYYSQIVNDFQKGDIAEGYSVSREKKESFPLTVTSAQKNPTAFYLCASSIDLRQGAFSNQPQHFGDGTRLSIL.

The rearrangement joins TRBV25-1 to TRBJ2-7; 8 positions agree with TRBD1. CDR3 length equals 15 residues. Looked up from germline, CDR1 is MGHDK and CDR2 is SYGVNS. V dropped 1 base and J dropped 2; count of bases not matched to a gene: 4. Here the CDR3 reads CASSEWDRSPYEQYF. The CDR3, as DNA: TGTGCCAGCAGTGAATGGGACAGGTCCCCCTACGAGCAGTACTTC.

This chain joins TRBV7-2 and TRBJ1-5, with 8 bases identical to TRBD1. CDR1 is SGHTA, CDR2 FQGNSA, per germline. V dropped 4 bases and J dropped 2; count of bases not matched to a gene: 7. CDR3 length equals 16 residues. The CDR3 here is CASSSDRGGGNQPQHF. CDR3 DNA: TGTGCCAGCAGCTCTGACAGGGGTGGGGGCAATCAGCCCCAGCATTTT.

The CDR3 spells CASSYPRSLEGTNEQFF. In DNA, the CDR3 is TGTGCCAGCAGTTACCCCAGATCGTTGGAAGGGACGAATGAGCAGTTCTTC. The chain has TRBV6-2 or TRBV6-3 and TRBJ2-1; D is tentatively TRBD1 or TRBD2 (5 bases each). Germline CDR1 and CDR2: MNHEY and SVGEGT. V lost 2 bases and J lost 7, with 21 bases in between. This CDR3 spans 17 amino acids.

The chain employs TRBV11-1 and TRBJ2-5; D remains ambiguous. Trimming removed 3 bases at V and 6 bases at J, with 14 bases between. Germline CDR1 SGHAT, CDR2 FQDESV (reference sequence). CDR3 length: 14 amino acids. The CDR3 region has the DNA TGTGCCAGCAGCTTTTTACAGACGGAGAAGACCCAGTACTTC. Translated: CASSFLQTEKTQYF.

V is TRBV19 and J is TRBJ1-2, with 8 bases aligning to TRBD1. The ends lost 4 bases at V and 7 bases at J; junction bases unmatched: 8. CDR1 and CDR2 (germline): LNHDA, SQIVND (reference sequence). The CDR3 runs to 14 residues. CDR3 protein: CASSRGGTGSGYTF. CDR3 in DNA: TGTGCCAGTAGTAGGGGAGGGACAGGATCTGGCTACACCTTC.

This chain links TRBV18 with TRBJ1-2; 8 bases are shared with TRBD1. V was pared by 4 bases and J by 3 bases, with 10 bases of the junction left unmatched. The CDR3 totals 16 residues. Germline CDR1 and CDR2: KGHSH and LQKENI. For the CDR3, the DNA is TGTGCCAGCTCACGAGATAGACAGGGGAATCACTATGGCTACACCTTC. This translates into CASSRDRQGNHYGYTF. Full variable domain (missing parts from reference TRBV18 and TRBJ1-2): NAGVMQNPRHLVRRRGQEARLRCSPMKGHSHVYWYRQLPEEGLKFMVYLQKENIIDESGMPKERFSAEFPKEGPSILRIQQVVRGDSAAYFCASSRDRQGNHYGYTFGSGTRLTVV.

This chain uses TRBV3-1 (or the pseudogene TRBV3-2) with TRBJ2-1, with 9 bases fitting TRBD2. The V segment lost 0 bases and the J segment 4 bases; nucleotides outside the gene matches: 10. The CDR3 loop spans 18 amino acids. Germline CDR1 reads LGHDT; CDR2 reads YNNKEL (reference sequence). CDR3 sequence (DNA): TGTGCCAGCAGCCAAGAAGTTAGTGGGACTAGCCCGTACAATGAGCAGTTCTTC. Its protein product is CASSQEVSGTSPYNEQFF.

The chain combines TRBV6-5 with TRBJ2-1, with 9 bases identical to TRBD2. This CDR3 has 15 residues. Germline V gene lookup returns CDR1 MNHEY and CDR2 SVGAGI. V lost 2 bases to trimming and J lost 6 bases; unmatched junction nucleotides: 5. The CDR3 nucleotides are TGTGCCAGCAGTTACGAGCGGGGGGCCTTCAATGAGCAGTTCTTC. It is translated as CASSYERGAFNEQFF.

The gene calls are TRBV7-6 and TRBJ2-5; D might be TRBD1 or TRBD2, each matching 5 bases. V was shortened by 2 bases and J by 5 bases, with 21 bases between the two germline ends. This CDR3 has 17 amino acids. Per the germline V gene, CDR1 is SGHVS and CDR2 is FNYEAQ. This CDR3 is CASSLLGTGTWVETQYF. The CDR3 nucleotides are TGTGCCAGCAGCTTACTGGGGACCGGGACGTGGGTCGAGACCCAGTACTTC.

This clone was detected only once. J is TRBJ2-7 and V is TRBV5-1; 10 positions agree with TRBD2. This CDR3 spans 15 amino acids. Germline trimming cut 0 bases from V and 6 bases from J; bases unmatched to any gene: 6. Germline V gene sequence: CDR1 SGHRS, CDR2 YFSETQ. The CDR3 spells CASSLGRLAGAEQYF. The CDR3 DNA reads TGCGCCAGCAGCTTGGGACGCCTAGCGGGAGCCGAGCAGTACTTC.

CDR3: CASSTTTQQFF. The CDR3 DNA sequence: TGTGCCAGCAGTACGACCACACAGCAGTTCTTC. V gene TRBV6-2 or TRBV6-3 combines with J gene TRBJ2-1; no firm D call. Germline-derived CDR1 and CDR2 are MNHEY and SVGEGT. The CDR3 covers 11 residues. V lost 5 bases and J lost 11, with 10 bases in between.

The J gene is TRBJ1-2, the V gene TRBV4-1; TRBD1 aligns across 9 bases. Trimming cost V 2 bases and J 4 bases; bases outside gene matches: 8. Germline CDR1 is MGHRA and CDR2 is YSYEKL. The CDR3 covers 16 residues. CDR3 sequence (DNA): TGCGCCAGCAGCCAAACCGGGACAGGGTCGAGCTATGGCTACACCTTC. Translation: CASSQTGTGSSYGYTF.